The 19 T cell receptor beta chains below come from one sample, sequenced in a study of OX40 agonist ivuxolimab in advanced cancers. Sequencing was performed with immunoSEQ multiplex PCR; in TCRdb, only in-frame clones are kept and a portion is missing. The sample yields about 58,000 clones, 85% to 90% seen once. Source: CD4+ or CD8+ T cells sorted from blood, taken in a trial of the OX40 agonist ivuxolimab. All receptors derive from an adult with an advanced solid tumor such as melanoma, head and neck, liver or kidney cancer.

The CDR3 reads CASGPDRASNQPQHF. CDR3 nucleotides: TGTGCTAGTGGTCCCGACAGAGCTAGCAATCAGCCCCAGCATTTT. V gene TRBV12-5 combines with J gene TRBJ1-5; tentatively, D is TRBD1 (5 bases). The CDR3 length is 15 residues. V shed 5 bases and J shed 0 bases, with 11 bases lying between them. In germline, CDR1 is LGHNT, CDR2 FRNRAP. The full variable domain, with the rest looked up from reference TRBV12-5 and TRBJ1-5, is DARVTQTPRHKVTEMGQEVTMRCQPILGHNTVFWYRQTMMQGLELLAYFRNRAPLDDSGMPKDRFSAEMPDATLATLKIQPSEPRDSAVYFCASGPDRASNQPQHFGDGTRLSIL.

This sequence joins TRBV4-1 and TRBJ1-1; 7 nucleotides align to TRBD1. V lost 3 bases and J lost 4; bases outside the gene matches: 11. Germline V gene lookup returns CDR1 MGHRA and CDR2 YSYEKL. CDR3 length equals 16 residues. The CDR3 DNA sequence: TGCGCCAGCAGCCACCCCCCCCGGACAGGCGGCACTGAAGCTTTCTTT. Protein sequence: CASSHPPRTGGTEAFF.

DNA of the CDR3: TGTGCCAGCAGCCCTGACAGAGTCATGAACACTGAAGCTTTCTTT. Translating gives CASSPDRVMNTEAFF. The rearrangement uses TRBV27 and TRBJ1-1, with D tentatively TRBD1 (5 bases). Germline CDR1 and CDR2: MNHEY and SMNVEV (reference sequence). Trimming took off 6 bases at V and 0 bases at J, with 14 bases between the two ends. There are 15 residues in the CDR3.

V is TRBV18 and J is TRBJ2-7; TRBD1 matches 12 bases. J was trimmed by 6 bases and V by 3 bases; bases with no gene match: 3. The CDR3 has 14 residues. Germline lookup yields CDR1 KGHSH and CDR2 LQKENI. CDR3 residues: CASSPGTGGIEQYF. DNA for the CDR3: TGTGCCAGCTCACCCGGGACAGGGGGCATCGAGCAGTACTTC.

The V and J genes are TRBV7-3 and TRBJ1-1; D remains unclear. V was shortened by 5 bases and J by 1 base, with 11 bases between the two germline ends. Germline V gene sequence: CDR1 SGHTA, CDR2 FQGTGA. This CDR3 spans 14 amino acids. CDR3 sequence: CASSPGPGNTEAFF. DNA for the CDR3: TGTGCCAGCAGCCCCGGGCCAGGGAACACTGAAGCTTTCTTT.

J is TRBJ2-6 and V is TRBV9; D is undetermined. Deletions cut 0 bases from V and 0 bases from J, with 7 bases between. Germline V gives CDR1 SGDLS, CDR2 YYNGEE. The CDR3 consists of 16 residues. The CDR3 region is CASSVGRSSGANVLTF. The CDR3 coding sequence is TGTGCCAGCAGCGTAGGGCGGAGCTCTGGGGCCAACGTCCTGACTTTC.

J is TRBJ1-3 and V is TRBV5-1, with a possible D match to TRBD1 (5 bases). CDR3 length: 14 residues. Trimming shortened V by 4 bases and J by 0 bases, and 8 bases separated the two germline ends. From germline, CDR1 is SGHRS and CDR2 YFSETQ. CDR3 coding DNA: TGCGCCAGCAGCCCACAGGCCTCTGGAAACACCATATATTTT. Its translation: CASSPQASGNTIYF.

This chain links TRBV2 with TRBJ1-2, with D perhaps TRBD1 (6 bases). The CDR3 has 15 amino acids. Trimming took off 7 bases at V and 4 bases at J, with 19 bases between the two ends. Germline assignment: CDR1 SNHLY and CDR2 FYNNEI. The CDR3 nucleotides read TGTGCCAGCACACCGAACTCTGGGGGGGCCTATGGCTACACCTTC. This translates into CASTPNSGGAYGYTF.

The rearrangement links TRBV10-3 to TRBJ1-5, with unresolved D. Germline lookup yields CDR1 ENHRY and CDR2 SYGVKD. The CDR3 contains 17 residues. Trimming stripped 2 bases from V and 2 bases from J, with 16 bases between. The CDR3 nucleotides read TGTGCCATCAGTGAGCGGGCTCGACGCGGAGGCAATCAGCCCCAGCATTTT. Residues: CAISERARRGGNQPQHF.

V is TRBV2 and J is TRBJ1-1; D is possibly TRBD1 (6 bases). Trimming took 6 bases from V and 5 from J, leaving 13 bases between them. This CDR3 has 13 amino acids. Germline V gene data show CDR1 as SNHLY and CDR2 as FYNNEI. CDR3: CASRAGGFTEAFF. In nucleotides, the CDR3 is TGTGCCAGCAGAGCGGGGGGCTTTACTGAAGCTTTCTTT.

This chain joins TRBV10-2 and TRBJ1-2; D remains ambiguous. Germline CDR1 is WSHSY and CDR2 is SAAADI. V was shortened by 3 bases and J by 2 bases, with 10 bases between the two germline ends. The CDR3 is 14 residues long. CDR3 in DNA: TGCGCCAGCAGTGATTCGGGGTTCAACTATGGCTACACCTTC. Encoded protein: CASSDSGFNYGYTF.

This rearrangement joins TRBV7-2 to TRBJ1-2; 8 bases align to TRBD1. The CDR3 loop spans 16 amino acids. Germline V CDR1 and CDR2: SGHTA, FQGNSA. J lost 3 bases, V lost 1 base, and 7 bases had no gene match. The CDR3 DNA is TGTGCCAGCAGCTTAGTATGGGACAGGCGGGACTATGGCTACACCTTC. This sequence encodes CASSLVWDRRDYGYTF.

The chain has TRBV13 and TRBJ2-5; 13 bases map to TRBD2. The CDR3 covers 19 residues. The germline CDR1 and CDR2 sequences are PRHDT and FYEKMQ (reference sequence). Losses at the gene ends were 5 bases for V and 0 bases for J; bases not matched to a gene: 12. CDR3 sequence (DNA): TGTGCCAGCAGCAATCTCCCCCTACTAGCGGGGGGGAACCAAGAGACCCAGTACTTC. Amino acid sequence: CASSNLPLLAGGNQETQYF.

The rearrangement links TRBV4-2 to TRBJ2-5; the D gene is possibly TRBD2 (6 bases). Germline V gene lookup returns CDR1 LGHNA and CDR2 YNFKEQ. The CDR3 has 13 amino acids. V lost 4 bases to trimming and J lost 2 bases, with 8 bases between them. The CDR3 here is CASSRGLQETQYF. The CDR3 DNA is TGTGCCAGCAGCCGGGGACTTCAAGAGACCCAGTACTTC.

The genes are TRBV18 and TRBJ1-1; TRBD1 matches at 7 bases. Trimming at V came to 5 bases and at J to 1 base, leaving 4 bases not matched to a gene. CDR3 length: 14 residues. In germline, CDR1 is KGHSH, CDR2 LQKENI. CDR3 nucleotide sequence: TGTGCCAGCTCAAGCCAGGGGGGGAACACTGAAGCTTTCTTT. Translated: CASSSQGGNTEAFF.

The CDR3 DNA is TGTGCCAGCAGCAGAGAGGGAACCTCCTACGAGCAGTACTTC. It codes for CASSREGTSYEQYF. V is TRBV9 and J is TRBJ2-7; D is perhaps TRBD2 (5 bases). Germline V lookup: CDR1 SGDLS, CDR2 YYNGEE. V dropped 4 bases and J dropped 0 bases, with 11 bases sitting between them. This CDR3 is built from 14 residues.

The chain links TRBV19 to TRBJ2-3; a possible D gene is TRBD1 (6 bases). The CDR3 length is 14 residues. The V end was cut by 8 bases, the J end by 1 base, with 13 bases between. Per germline, CDR1 LNHDA and CDR2 SQIVND (reference sequence). CDR3 in amino acids: CASRSAGGTDTQYF. The CDR3 region has the DNA TGTGCCAGTCGCTCGGCAGGGGGCACAGATACGCAGTATTTT.

V usage is TRBV4-1 and J usage is TRBJ1-5; D is uncertain. The CDR3 consists of 14 residues. V was clipped by 1 base and J by 4 bases, with 8 bases between them. In germline, CDR1 is MGHRA, CDR2 YSYEKL. The DNA of the CDR3 is TGCGCCAGCAGCCAAGGAAGGGTAAATCAGCCCCAGCATTTT. This gives the protein CASSQGRVNQPQHF.

The sample holds one count of this clone. The CDR3 loop is CASSLQGNNSPLHF. CDR3 DNA: TGTGCCAGCAGCTTACAGGGAAATAATTCACCCCTCCACTTT. V is TRBV7-2 and J is TRBJ1-6, with TRBD1 as a possible D gene (5 bases). Trimming took off 2 bases at V and 5 bases at J, with 7 bases between the two ends. Per the germline V gene, CDR1 is SGHTA and CDR2 is FQGNSA. This CDR3 spans 14 amino acids. The complete variable domain, with remaining parts taken from reference TRBV7-2 and TRBJ1-6, reads GAGVSQSPSNKVTEKGKDVELRCDPISGHTALYWYRQSLGQGLEFLIYFQGNSAPDKSGLPSDRFSAERTGGSVSTLTIQRTQQEDSAVYLCASSLQGNNSPLHFGNGTRLTVT.